A selection of T cell receptor beta chains follows, all from one sample in a study of regulatory T cells in long-lasting Graves disease. TCRdb recomputed calls from the multiplex PCR reads with MiXCR, one row per CDR3 protein. The sample has under 500,000 distinct CDR3 sequences, more than 20% seen once. This specimen consisted of peripheral blood mononuclear cells (PBMCs), obtained when the disease was refractory, from a patient treated with antithyroid drugs. These receptor sequences come from a female donor with Graves disease. Each CDR3 is given with its conserved first and last residue. A D gene is named only where the DNA matches it firmly. Clone size is stated in some rows and not others, as once, few, many or a class when expanded.

V gene	J gene	clone size	CDR3 length	D gene	CDR3 DNA	CDR3 protein
TRBV7-9	TRBJ1-2	once	13	NA	TGTGCCAGCAGCTTAGGGGTAGGCTATGGCTACACCTTC	CASSLGVGYGYTF
TRBV7-6	TRBJ2-3	NA	15	TRBD2	TGTGCCAGCAGCTTAGGGAGCGGGAGGTTCGATACGCAGTATTTT	CASSLGSGRFDTQYF
TRBV27	TRBJ2-2	many	17	NA	TGTGCCAGCAGTTCCCGGGACCCAGGCTGGGTCACCGGGGAGCTGTTTTTT	CASSSRDPGWVTGELFF
TRBV7-2	TRBJ1-5	NA	15	NA	TGTGCCAGCAGCTCTTTCGGGGCAGGGTACCAGCCCCAGCATTTT	CASSSFGAGYQPQHF
TRBV19	TRBJ2-7	NA	16	NA	TGTGCCAGTAGTATTCAGACCCCGGGACGGACCTACGAGCAGTACTTC	CASSIQTPGRTYEQYF
TRBV10-3	TRBJ2-7	few	14	NA	TGTGCCATCAGTGAGTCGGTGGGGGCCTACGAGCAGTACTTC	CAISESVGAYEQYF
TRBV7-3	TRBJ1-2	few	16	NA	TGTGCCAGCAGCCTGCAGGAGTGGGGACTAAATTATGGCTACACCTTC	CASSLQEWGLNYGYTF
TRBV18	TRBJ1-1	few	16	NA	TGTGCCAGCTCACCCGGGCAGGGGCTGGGGAGCACTGAAGCTTTCTTT	CASSPGQGLGSTEAFF
TRBV12-3/TRBV12-4	TRBJ2-5	NA	14	TRBD2	TGTGCCAGCAGTTTGACTAGCGGTGGGGAGACCCAGTACTTC	CASSLTSGGETQYF
TRBV12-3/TRBV12-4	TRBJ1-2	many	13	TRBD1	TGTGCCAGCAGCTTCGGACAGGGCGGAAGCTACACCTTC	CASSFGQGGSYTF
TRBV4-1	TRBJ2-7	NA	15	NA	TGCGCCAGCAGCCATAGCAAGGGGATCATCTACGAGCAGTACTTC	CASSHSKGIIYEQYF
TRBV30	TRBJ2-7	few	11	NA	TGTGCCTGGAGTGCCCAGACAGGGCAGTACTTC	CAWSAQTGQYF
TRBV7-2	TRBJ1-1	many	17	NA	TGTGCCAGCAGCCCCCGGCTAGGCAGGGCTCTAAACACTGAAGCTTTCTTT	CASSPRLGRALNTEAFF
TRBV28	TRBJ1-5	many	15	NA	TGTGCCAGCAGTATTCCACAGGGAGGCAATCAGCCCCAGCATTTT	CASSIPQGGNQPQHF
TRBV6-2/TRBV6-3	TRBJ1-2	many	13	NA	TGTGCCAGCAGTTATGACAGCGGGTATGGCTACACCTTC	CASSYDSGYGYTF
TRBV25-1	TRBJ1-6	NA	13	NA	TGTGCCAGCAGTGAAAGGCGGGACTCACCCCTCCACTTT	CASSERRDSPLHF
TRBV12-3/TRBV12-4	TRBJ2-7	many	13	TRBD2	TGTGCCAGCAGCTTAGCGGGAGGGGGGGAGCAGTACTTC	CASSLAGGGEQYF
TRBV18	TRBJ1-5	NA	15	NA	TGTGCCAGCTCACCACAGGACAGAAGCAATCAGCCCCAGCATTTT	CASSPQDRSNQPQHF